The next 20 T cell receptor beta chains were all read from a single sample in a study of blood T cells in healthy people across ages. Using a J-beta primer mix together with a sample-barcoded 5' primer, a second PCR was run for about 6 to 12 cycles. TCRdb passed the 5' RACE reads through MiXCR, listing each CDR3 protein once. The table lists fewer than 1 million distinct CDR3 sequences, more than 40% of them singletons. Sequenced material: blood. The receptors shown here come from a man in his 60s in good health.

The rearrangement links TRBV25-1 to TRBJ2-1; a possible D gene is TRBD2 (6 bases). With 7 bases removed from V and 4 bases from J, the gap between germline ends came to 8 bases. This CDR3 is built from 12 residues. CDR1 is MGHDK and CDR2 is SYGVNS in the germline V gene. The CDR3 spells CASKGLYNEQFF. CDR3 coding DNA: TGTGCCAGCAAGGGACTTTACAATGAGCAGTTCTTC.

V is TRBV18 and J is TRBJ1-5, with no clear D. Trimming took off 6 bases at V and 1 base at J, with 13 bases between the two ends. Germline loops: CDR1 KGHSH, CDR2 LQKENI. The CDR3 covers 15 residues. CDR3: CASSQDPDSNQPQHF. DNA for the CDR3: TGTGCCAGCTCTCAAGACCCGGACAGCAATCAGCCCCAGCATTTT.

This clonotype was detected a few times. This chain joins TRBV6-2 or TRBV6-3 and TRBJ2-1, with TRBD1 identical over 7 bases. Trimming at V came to 7 bases and at J to 9 bases, leaving 15 bases not matched to a gene. CDR1 and CDR2 (germline): MNHEY, SVGEGT. This CDR3 is built from 15 residues. Written as DNA, the CDR3 is TGTGCCAGCACTCAGTTAGGGGCAGGGGGTAGTGAGCAGTTCTTC. Translation gives CASTQLGAGGSEQFF.

The chain couples TRBV5-5 to TRBJ2-5; D unclear. In germline, CDR1 is SGHKS, CDR2 YYEKEE (reference sequence). CDR3 length: 14 residues. Trimming cost V 0 bases and J 0 bases, with 6 bases left between them. The chain's CDR3 is CASSLARNQETQYF. The CDR3 region has the DNA TGTGCCAGCAGCTTGGCAAGGAACCAAGAGACCCAGTACTTC. Full variable domain (remainder filled in from reference TRBV5-5 and TRBJ2-5): DAGVTQSPTHLIKTRGQQVTLRCSPISGHKSVSWYQQVLGQGPQFIFQYYEKEERGRGNFPDRFSARQFPNYSSELNVNALLLGDSALYLCASSLARNQETQYFGPGTRLLVL.

This clonotype was seen a few times. This chain joins TRBV4-3 and TRBJ1-4; D is undetermined. The CDR3 is made up of 13 amino acids. Per germline, CDR1 LGHNA and CDR2 YSLEER. V lost 1 base to trimming and J lost 8 bases, with 8 bases between them. The CDR3 here is CASSQGSKEKLFF. CDR3 nucleotide sequence: TGCGCCAGCAGCCAAGGCTCAAAGGAAAAACTGTTTTTT.

This clonotype was detected only once. The chain joins TRBV24-1 to TRBJ2-7; the D gene is possibly TRBD1 (6 bases). Germline CDR1 and CDR2: KGHDR and SFDVKD. V lost 11 bases, J lost 3 bases, and 16 bases lay in between. The CDR3 consists of 13 residues. CDR3 DNA: TGTGCCATAAACCGGGACACAATCTACGAGCAGTACTTC. This translates into CAINRDTIYEQYF.

V is TRBV7-2 and J is TRBJ2-1; no clear D. The J call is in doubt because the DNA end fits TRBJ2-7 better. CDR3 length equals 13 residues. Germline lookup yields CDR1 SGHTA and CDR2 FQGNSA. CDR3 sequence (DNA): TGTGCCAGCAGCCCCCCCCTCTACAATGAGCAGTACTTC. This codes for CASSPPLYNEQYF.

This clonotype was observed a handful of times. The J gene is TRBJ2-3, the V gene TRBV27, with D perhaps matching TRBD1 (6 bases). The germline CDR1 and CDR2 sequences are MNHEY and SMNVEV (reference sequence). V lost 1 base and J 0 bases, leaving 8 bases between the germline ends. This CDR3 is 15 amino acids long. CDR3 in amino acids: CASSLLGQSTDTQYF. For the CDR3, the DNA is TGTGCCAGCAGTTTATTAGGACAGAGCACAGATACGCAGTATTTT.

CDR3 region: CSARDLRQSTDTQYF. Written as DNA, the CDR3 is TGCAGTGCTAGAGATCTGAGGCAGAGCACAGATACGCAGTATTTT. The rearrangement uses TRBV20-1 and TRBJ2-3; D is unresolved. V lost 0 bases and J 0 bases, leaving 10 bases between the germline ends. The CDR3 is made up of 15 amino acids. The germline V gene has CDR1 DFQATT and CDR2 SNEGSKA (reference sequence).

The V gene is TRBV7-2, the J gene TRBJ1-2, with 9 positions matching TRBD1. Germline CDR1 SGHTA, CDR2 FQGNSA. CDR3 length: 14 amino acids. The ends lost 1 base at V and 8 bases at J; junction bases unmatched: 5. The CDR3: CASSLGDRVRGYTF. The CDR3 DNA is TGTGCCAGCAGCTTAGGGGACAGGGTGCGAGGCTACACCTTC.

The chain recombines TRBV5-1 with TRBJ1-1, with D uncertain. V shed 0 bases and J shed 1 base, with 7 bases lying between them. In germline, CDR1 is SGHRS, CDR2 YFSETQ. The CDR3 is 14 amino acids. CDR3 region: CASSLAWGNTEAFF. The DNA of the CDR3 is TGCGCCAGCAGCTTGGCCTGGGGGAACACTGAAGCTTTCTTT.

This clonotype was counted a few times. This chain uses TRBV6-2 or TRBV6-3 with TRBJ2-1; D gene uncertain. Trimming took 6 bases from V and 9 from J, leaving 12 bases between them. Germline CDR1 MNHEY, CDR2 SVGEGT. This CDR3 contains 12 residues. The CDR3 region is CASSSGKGEQFF. CDR3 in DNA: TGTGCCAGCAGCAGTGGGAAGGGTGAGCAGTTCTTC.

The V gene is TRBV29-1, the J gene TRBJ1-4; the D is unclear. Trimming pared 6 bases from V and 0 bases from J, leaving 11 bases between. The CDR3 runs to 14 residues. Germline values: CDR1 SQVTM, CDR2 ANQGSEA. The CDR3 sequence: CSVADGATNEKLFF. The CDR3 DNA follows: TGCAGCGTCGCGGACGGCGCAACTAATGAAAAACTGTTTTTT.

The rearrangement uses TRBV5-1 and TRBJ2-5, with 9 bases fitting TRBD2. The J call may not be correct, given that the DNA end is closer to TRBJ2-7. Germline-derived CDR1 and CDR2 are SGHRS and YFSETQ. The CDR3 has 14 amino acids. CDR3 amino acids: CASSSSGEAYEQYF. The CDR3 nucleotides read TGCGCCAGCAGCTCTAGCGGGGAAGCCTACGAGCAGTACTTC.

The chain is built from TRBV6-5 and TRBJ1-6; D gene uncertain. The CDR3 has 12 residues. CDR1 is MNHEY, CDR2 SVGAGI, per germline. The V end was cut by 6 bases, the J end by 9 bases, with 9 bases between. The CDR3 coding sequence is TGTGCCAGCAGCCACAGAGGTTCACCCCTCCACTTT. This encodes CASSHRGSPLHF.

This clonotype was found a few times. The chain is built from TRBV15 and TRBJ2-7; TRBD2 matches 10 bases. CDR3 length equals 16 residues. V trimming: 4 bases; J trimming: 3 bases; junction bases outside the gene matches: 9. Per germline, CDR1 LNHNV and CDR2 YYDKDF (reference sequence). This CDR3 reads CATSTTDLAGDYEQYF. The CDR3 nucleotides are TGTGCCACCAGCACAACAGATCTAGCGGGGGACTACGAGCAGTACTTC.

V gene TRBV11-2 combines with J gene TRBJ2-7, with D tentatively TRBD2 (5 bases). Germline V gene data show CDR1 as SGHAT and CDR2 as FQNNGV. V gave up 6 bases and J gave up 4 bases, with 10 bases separating them. The CDR3 has 12 amino acids. For the CDR3, the DNA is TGTGCCAGCAGTATGGGGAGTTACGAGCAGTACTTC. Protein sequence: CASSMGSYEQYF.

This clonotype was counted only a few times. The chain recombines TRBV20-1 with TRBJ2-5, with 12 nucleotides matching TRBD2. The CDR3 consists of 17 residues. Germline V gives CDR1 DFQATT, CDR2 SNEGSKA (reference sequence). V lost 6 bases and J lost 7; bases outside the gene matches: 18. CDR3 sequence: CSAFPSRLAGGSGTQYF. The DNA for the CDR3 is TGCAGTGCCTTTCCCTCCAGGCTAGCGGGGGGGTCAGGGACCCAGTACTTC.

V gene TRBV6-2 or TRBV6-3 combines with J gene TRBJ2-1, with D perhaps given as TRBD1 or TRBD2 (6 bases each). Trimming shortened V by 1 base and J by 5 bases, and 12 bases separated the two germline ends. The CDR3 totals 15 residues. Germline values: CDR1 MNHEY, CDR2 SVGEGT. CDR3 nucleotides: TGTGCCAGCAGTTACTTGAGGGGGGACCACAATGAGCAGTTCTTC. Encoded protein: CASSYLRGDHNEQFF.

This clonotype showed up just once. The chain recombines TRBV15 with TRBJ1-1; D may be TRBD1 (6 bases). The CDR3 totals 16 residues. Trimming shortened V by 1 base and J by 1 base, and 13 bases separated the two germline ends. Germline assignment: CDR1 LNHNV and CDR2 YYDKDF (reference sequence). CDR3 sequence: CATSRGIGQSNTEAFF. The CDR3 DNA is TGTGCCACCAGCAGAGGAATAGGACAGTCGAACACTGAAGCTTTCTTT. The entire variable domain, with the rest obtained from reference TRBV15 and TRBJ1-1, is as follows: DAMVIQNPRYQVTQFGKPVTLSCSQTLNHNVMYWYQQKSSQAPKLLFHYYDKDFNNEADTPDNFQSRRPNTSFCFLDIRSPGLGDTAMYLCATSRGIGQSNTEAFFGQGTRLTVV.